This TCR beta chain was captured by sequencing in a study of neurological immune-mediated disorders (dated by TCRdb to the late 2010s). Describing the broader study: Among the roughly 34 multiple sclerosis patients, relapsing-remitting MS was present in some 31 and secondary progressive MS was present in 3. Peripheral blood TCR-beta repertoires from HTLV-I-associated myelopathy (HAM/TSP) patients, multiple sclerosis patients and healthy controls were compared by UMI-based sequencing. The 106 TCR-beta libraries covered PBMC samples along with longitudinal samples, technical triplicates, and paired sorted CD4+ and CD8+ T-cell subsets. The cohort comprised some 71 subjects: roughly 15 HAM/TSP patients, 35 or so multiple sclerosis patients and approximately 20 healthy controls. Study-wide findings and limitations: No identical CDR3 amino acid sequences were shared among expanded clones across subjects, suggesting private TCR-beta repertoires in all groups. The MS cluster showed no association with clinical or MRI features, and the authors stated that larger cohorts are needed. Repertoires from 18 of 34 MS patients were grouped by phylogenetic analysis into a cluster of related CDR3 sequences, suggesting a possible repertoire-level signature. TCR clonal expansion was highest in HAM/TSP patients and lowest in MS patients, with MS patients falling below even healthy controls.

cDNA was synthesized by template-switch 5'RACE using a primer with a 10-nucleotide random unique molecular identifier that tagged each TCR transcript. Every sequencing run yielded over 190 million TCR-beta sequences covering 15-18 subjects. The RNeasy kit was used for extraction of total RNA. TCR-beta VDJ regions were amplified with primers for the TCR constant region and the 5'RACE anchor, using the KAPA Real-time Library Amplification kit. Sample indexes and Illumina adaptors were added in a first PCR, after which library yield was increased in a second PCR. After purification with Ampure beads, the TCR product of roughly 650 bp was size-selected on a 2% E-gel SizeSelection system. Before pooling, library quality was assessed on a Bioanalyzer, concentration was determined with Qubit, and library quantification was performed with the Kapa Library Quantification kit. Paired-end 2 x 150 bp sequencing of the libraries was performed on an Illumina HiSeq 2500. To increase sequence diversity, roughly 24-30% phiX was spiked into each library pool. As for the original processing: The quality-filtered reads were processed with the UMI-based MiGEC pipeline, whose error correction step removed more than 90% of the raw TCR sequences. VDJ genes were aligned to IMGT germline references, and each clonotype was defined by a unique CDR3 amino acid sequence together with V-J genes. Clonal expansion, Shannon diversity, and CDR3 relatedness (CalcPairwiseDistances, ClusterSamples) were evaluated with VDJtools, and phylogenetic trees were built with CLCbio workbench. Expanded clones were defined as having at least 8 unique UMIs, based on coefficient-of-variation modelling across technical triplicates. TCRdb itself trimmed the public reads at Q25 with fastp, ran MiXCR and retained productive beta chains. Rows are combined by CDR3 protein, so each entry shows the most common genes and DNA. TCRdb, not the authors, supplied the V and J calls. In all, the sample holds some 26,000 distinct CDR3 sequences, and 3% to 3.5% of those were seen once. 6% to 8% of the sample comes from the top ten.

The CDR1 and CDR2 encoded by the germline V gene are SGDLS and YYNGEE. The CDR3 holds 22 amino acids from the cysteine to the phenylalanine. The sequence is cut down to CDR3 DNA, 66 bases in frame from base 1. V lost 0 bases and J lost 4 bases, and the count of bases not matched to a germline gene is 23. This clonotype was observed at least ten times. Its antigen remains unidentified. No base qualities exist here, and no much larger clone lies one base off it. Libraries from unsorted PBMCs were made from 2 million PBMCs kept in RNAlater at -80 degrees C until RNA extraction. The multiple sclerosis patients were enrolled in a US clinical protocol that evaluated disease progression with magnetic resonance imaging. PBMCs were separated from peripheral blood using Ficoll-Hypaque density gradient centrifugation and then cryopreserved in liquid nitrogen.

The sequenced sample was PBMCs. The origin of this receptor is a woman younger than 45 with multiple sclerosis. In this chain, TRBV9 is recombined with TRBJ2-3; 10 nucleotides in the junction match TRBD2. The nucleotide sequence reads TGTGCCAGCAGCGTAGCGGTCGGGGGAAGGGGCGAAGCGGGGGGGCCCGCAGATACGCAGTATTTT. Protein translation: CASSVAVGGRGEAGGPADTQYF.